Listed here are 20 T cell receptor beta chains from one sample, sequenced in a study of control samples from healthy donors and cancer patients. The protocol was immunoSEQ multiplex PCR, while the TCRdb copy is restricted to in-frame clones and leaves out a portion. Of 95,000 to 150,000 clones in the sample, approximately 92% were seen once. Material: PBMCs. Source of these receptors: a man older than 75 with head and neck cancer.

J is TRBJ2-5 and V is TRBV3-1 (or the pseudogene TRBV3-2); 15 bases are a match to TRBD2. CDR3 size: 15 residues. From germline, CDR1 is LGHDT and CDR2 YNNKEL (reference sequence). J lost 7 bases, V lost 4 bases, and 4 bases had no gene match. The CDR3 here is CASSRGLAGGWTQYF. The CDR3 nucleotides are TGTGCCAGCAGCCGGGGACTAGCGGGGGGATGGACCCAGTACTTC.

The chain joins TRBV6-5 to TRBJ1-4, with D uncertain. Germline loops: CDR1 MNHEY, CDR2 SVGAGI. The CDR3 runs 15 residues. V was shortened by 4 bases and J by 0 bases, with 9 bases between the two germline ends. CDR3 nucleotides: TGTGCCAGCAGTTCCACTGGGACAACTAATGAAAAACTGTTTTTT. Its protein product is CASSSTGTTNEKLFF.

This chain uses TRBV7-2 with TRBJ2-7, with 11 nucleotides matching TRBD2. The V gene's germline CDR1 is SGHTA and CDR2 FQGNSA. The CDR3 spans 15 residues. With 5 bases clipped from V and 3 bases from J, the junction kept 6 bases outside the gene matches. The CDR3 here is CASSRVAGGYYEQYF. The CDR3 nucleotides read TGTGCCAGCAGCAGAGTAGCGGGAGGGTACTACGAGCAGTACTTC.

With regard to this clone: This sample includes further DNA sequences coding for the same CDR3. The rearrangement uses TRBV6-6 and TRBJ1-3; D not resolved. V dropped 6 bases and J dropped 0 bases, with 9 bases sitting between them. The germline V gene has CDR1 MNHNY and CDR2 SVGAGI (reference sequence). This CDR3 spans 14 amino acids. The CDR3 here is CASSPSSSGNTIYF. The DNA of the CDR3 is TGTGCCAGCAGCCCCAGTAGCTCTGGAAACACCATATATTTT.

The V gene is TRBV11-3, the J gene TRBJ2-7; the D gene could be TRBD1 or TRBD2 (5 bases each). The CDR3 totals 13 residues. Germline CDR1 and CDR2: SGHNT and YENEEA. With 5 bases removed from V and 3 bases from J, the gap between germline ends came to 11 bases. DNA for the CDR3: TGTGCCAGCAGCCGGAGAGGGGACTACGAGCAGTACTTC. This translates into CASSRRGDYEQYF. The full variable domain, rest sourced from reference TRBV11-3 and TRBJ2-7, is EAGVVQSPRYKIIEKKQPVAFWCNPISGHNTLYWYLQNLGQGPELLIRYENEEAVDDSQLPKDRFSAERLKGVDSTLKIQPAELGDSAVYLCASSRRGDYEQYFGPGTRLTVT.

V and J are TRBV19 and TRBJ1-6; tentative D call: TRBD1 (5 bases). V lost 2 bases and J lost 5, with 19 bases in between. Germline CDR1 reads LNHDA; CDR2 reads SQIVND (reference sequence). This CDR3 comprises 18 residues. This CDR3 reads CASSIKGSSGVNNSPLHF. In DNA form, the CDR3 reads TGTGCCAGTAGTATAAAGGGGTCGTCAGGAGTGAATAATTCACCCCTCCACTTT. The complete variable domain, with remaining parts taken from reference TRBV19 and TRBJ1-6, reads DGGITQSPKYLFRKEGQNVTLSCEQNLNHDAMYWYRQDPGQGLRLIYYSQIVNDFQKGDIAEGYSVSREKKESFPLTVTSAQKNPTAFYLCASSIKGSSGVNNSPLHFGNGTRLTVT.

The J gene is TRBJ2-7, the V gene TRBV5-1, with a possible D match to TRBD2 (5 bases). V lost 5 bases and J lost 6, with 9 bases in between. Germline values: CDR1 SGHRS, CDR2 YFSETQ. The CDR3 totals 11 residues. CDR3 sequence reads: CASRAGSEQYF. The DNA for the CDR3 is TGCGCCAGCAGAGCTGGGAGCGAGCAGTACTTC.

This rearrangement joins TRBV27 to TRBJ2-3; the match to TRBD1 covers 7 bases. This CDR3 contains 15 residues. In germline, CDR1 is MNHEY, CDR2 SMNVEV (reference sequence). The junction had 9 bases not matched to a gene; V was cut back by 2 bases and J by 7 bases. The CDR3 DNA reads TGTGCCAGCAGTTTAGGGGCACAGGGGCCCTATACGCAGTATTTT. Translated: CASSLGAQGPYTQYF.

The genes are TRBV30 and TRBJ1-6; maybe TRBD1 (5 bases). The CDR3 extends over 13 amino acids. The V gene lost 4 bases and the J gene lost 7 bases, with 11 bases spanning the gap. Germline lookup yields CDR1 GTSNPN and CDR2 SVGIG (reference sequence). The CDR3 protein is CAWTRDSNSPLHF. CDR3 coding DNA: TGTGCCTGGACCCGTGACAGCAATTCACCCCTCCACTTT. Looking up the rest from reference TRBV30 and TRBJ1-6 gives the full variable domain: SQTIHQWPATLVQPVGSPLSLECTVEGTSNPNLYWYRQAAGRGLQLLFYSVGIGQISSEVPQNLSASRPQDRQFILSSKKLLLSDSGFYLCAWTRDSNSPLHFGNGTRLTVT.

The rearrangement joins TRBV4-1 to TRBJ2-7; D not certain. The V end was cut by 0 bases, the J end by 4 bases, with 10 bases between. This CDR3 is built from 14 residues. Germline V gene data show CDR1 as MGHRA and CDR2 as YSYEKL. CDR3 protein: CASSQDPGQYEQYF. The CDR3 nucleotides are TGCGCCAGCAGCCAAGATCCCGGCCAGTACGAGCAGTACTTC.

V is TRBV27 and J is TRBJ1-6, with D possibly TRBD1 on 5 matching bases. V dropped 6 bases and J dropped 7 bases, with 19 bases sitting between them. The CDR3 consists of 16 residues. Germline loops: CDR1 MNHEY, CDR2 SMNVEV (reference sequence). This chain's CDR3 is CASRPAGEGRNSPLHF. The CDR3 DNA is TGTGCCAGCAGACCGGCCGGGGAGGGGCGAAATTCACCCCTCCACTTT.

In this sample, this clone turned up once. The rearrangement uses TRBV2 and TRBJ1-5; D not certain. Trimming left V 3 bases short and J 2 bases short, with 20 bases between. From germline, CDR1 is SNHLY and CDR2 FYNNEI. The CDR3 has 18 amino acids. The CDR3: CASSDGAGLTSGNQPQHF. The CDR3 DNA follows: TGTGCCAGCAGTGATGGAGCTGGACTTACCTCGGGCAATCAGCCCCAGCATTTT.

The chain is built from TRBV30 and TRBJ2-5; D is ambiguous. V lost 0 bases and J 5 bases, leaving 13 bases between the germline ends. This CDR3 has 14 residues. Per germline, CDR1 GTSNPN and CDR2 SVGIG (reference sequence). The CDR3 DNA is TGTGCCTGGAGTGTACATCCAGTTTGGGAGACCCAGTACTTC. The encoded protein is CAWSVHPVWETQYF.

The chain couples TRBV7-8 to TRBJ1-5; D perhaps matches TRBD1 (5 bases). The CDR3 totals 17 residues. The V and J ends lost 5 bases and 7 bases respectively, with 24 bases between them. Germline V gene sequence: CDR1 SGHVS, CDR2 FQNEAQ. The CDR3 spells CASSGSGAGGIGQPQHF. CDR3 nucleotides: TGTGCCAGCAGCGGAAGCGGGGCAGGCGGGATTGGACAGCCCCAGCATTTT.

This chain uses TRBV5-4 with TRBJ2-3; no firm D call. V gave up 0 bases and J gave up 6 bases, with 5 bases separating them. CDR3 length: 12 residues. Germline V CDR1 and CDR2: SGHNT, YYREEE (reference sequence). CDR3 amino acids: CASSLETDTQYF. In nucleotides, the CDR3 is TGTGCCAGCAGCTTGGAAACTGATACGCAGTATTTT.

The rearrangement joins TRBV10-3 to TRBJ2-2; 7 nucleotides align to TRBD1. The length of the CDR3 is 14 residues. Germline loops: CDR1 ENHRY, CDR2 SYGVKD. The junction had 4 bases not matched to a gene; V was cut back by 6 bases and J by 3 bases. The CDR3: CAISTGAHTGELFF. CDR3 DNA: TGTGCCATCAGCACAGGGGCTCACACCGGGGAGCTGTTTTTT.

CDR3: CASSEEGFFKQYF. The DNA for the CDR3 is TGTGCCAGCAGTGAAGAGGGGTTCTTCAAGCAGTACTTC. V usage is TRBV2 and J usage is TRBJ2-7, with a possible D match to TRBD1 (5 bases). This CDR3 comprises 13 residues. V lost 1 base to trimming and J lost 8 bases, with 12 bases between them. CDR1 is SNHLY and CDR2 is FYNNEI in the germline V gene.

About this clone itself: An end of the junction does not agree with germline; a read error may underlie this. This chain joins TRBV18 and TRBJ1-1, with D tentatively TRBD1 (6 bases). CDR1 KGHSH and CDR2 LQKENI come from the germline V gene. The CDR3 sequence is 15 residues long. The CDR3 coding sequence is TGTGCCAGCTCGTCCCGACAGGAGGCGAACCCTGAAGCTTTCTTT. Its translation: CASSSRQEANPEAFF.

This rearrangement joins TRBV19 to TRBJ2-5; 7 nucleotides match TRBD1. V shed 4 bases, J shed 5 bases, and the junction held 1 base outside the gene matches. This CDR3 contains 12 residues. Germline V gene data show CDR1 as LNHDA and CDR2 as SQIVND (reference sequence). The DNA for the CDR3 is TGTGCCAGTAGTACCAGGGGGGAGACCCAGTACTTC. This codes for CASSTRGETQYF.

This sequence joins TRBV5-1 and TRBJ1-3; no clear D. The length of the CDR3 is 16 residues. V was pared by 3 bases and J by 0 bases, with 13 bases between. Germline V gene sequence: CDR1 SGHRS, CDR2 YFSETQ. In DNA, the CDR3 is TGCGCCAGCAGCTCTGGGTTTTCGAGCTCTGGAAACACCATATATTTT. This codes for CASSSGFSSSGNTIYF.